What follows are 32 T cell receptor beta chains derived from one specimen sequenced in a study of OX40 agonist ivuxolimab in advanced cancers. Profiling relied on immunoSEQ multiplex PCR, and the TCRdb table lists in-frame clones only, not all of them. The profile covers around 50,000 clones, with roughly 88% appearing a single time and around 0.6% taken by the ten largest. Sequencing was performed on CD4+ or CD8+ T cells sorted from blood, taken in a trial of the OX40 agonist ivuxolimab. The receptors were sampled from an adult with an advanced solid tumor such as melanoma, head and neck, liver or kidney cancer.

The chain joins TRBV20-1 to TRBJ2-2, with D uncertain. This CDR3 comprises 11 residues. V lost 6 bases and J lost 8, with 10 bases in between. Germline loops: CDR1 DFQATT, CDR2 SNEGSKA (reference sequence). The CDR3 nucleotides read TGCAGTGCATTAGCATCTGGGGAGCTGTTTTTT. Translated: CSALASGELFF.

The chain is built from TRBV7-9 and TRBJ2-1, with D unclear. CDR3 length: 14 residues. Trimming took off 5 bases at V and 8 bases at J, with 16 bases between the two ends. Germline V gene lookup returns CDR1 SEHNR and CDR2 FQNEAQ (reference sequence). The CDR3 nucleotides read TGTGCCAGCAGCCCCTGGCCCCCCGAGGATGAGCAGTTCTTC. Translating gives CASSPWPPEDEQFF.

The chain is built from TRBV19 and TRBJ2-3; no clear D gene. The length of the CDR3 is 13 residues. Trimming removed 5 bases at V and 0 bases at J, with 6 bases between. Germline V gene lookup returns CDR1 LNHDA and CDR2 SQIVND (reference sequence). In nucleotides, the CDR3 is TGTGCCAGTAGTGTGGACAGCACAGATACGCAGTATTTT. Translating it yields CASSVDSTDTQYF. Combining the CDR3 with reference TRBV19 and TRBJ2-3 gives the whole variable domain DGGITQSPKYLFRKEGQNVTLSCEQNLNHDAMYWYRQDPGQGLRLIYYSQIVNDFQKGDIAEGYSVSREKKESFPLTVTSAQKNPTAFYLCASSVDSTDTQYFGPGTRLTVL.

The chain joins TRBV18 to TRBJ2-1, with TRBD2 identical over 9 bases. The V gene's germline CDR1 is KGHSH and CDR2 LQKENI. Germline trimming cut 3 bases from V and 8 bases from J; bases unmatched to any gene: 5. The CDR3 loop spans 14 amino acids. CDR3 coding DNA: TGTGCCAGCTCACCCGTACTAGCGGGTGATGAGCAGTTCTTC. Amino acid sequence: CASSPVLAGDEQFF.

The rearrangement joins TRBV28 to TRBJ2-1; D not certain. V lost 8 bases to trimming and J lost 2 bases, with 10 bases between them. The CDR3 loop spans 13 amino acids. Germline V gene data show CDR1 as MDHEN and CDR2 as SYDVKM. CDR3 amino acids: CASQVLTYNEQFF. As DNA, the CDR3 is TGTGCCAGCCAGGTACTCACCTACAATGAGCAGTTCTTC.

The gene calls are TRBV13 and TRBJ2-6; TRBD1 agrees at 9 bases. V lost 5 bases to trimming and J lost 2 bases; unmatched junction nucleotides: 4. The CDR3 spans 16 residues. Germline lookup yields CDR1 PRHDT and CDR2 FYEKMQ (reference sequence). CDR3 loop: CASSQRTGAGANVLTF. The CDR3 nucleotides are TGTGCCAGCAGCCAAAGGACAGGGGCTGGGGCCAACGTCCTGACTTTC.

This clone came up a few times. CDR3 protein: CASSIMGQGNQPQHF. CDR3 coding DNA: TGTGCCAGTAGTATAATGGGACAGGGAAATCAGCCCCAGCATTTT. The rearrangement uses TRBV19 and TRBJ1-5, with 9 bases fitting TRBD1. The V and J ends lost 2 bases and 4 bases, in that order; junction bases with no gene match: 3. The CDR3 has 15 amino acids. Germline CDR1 LNHDA, CDR2 SQIVND (reference sequence).

V usage is TRBV7-8 and J usage is TRBJ1-2, with 10 bases matching TRBD1. Germline assignment: CDR1 SGHVS and CDR2 FQNEAQ. J was trimmed by 5 bases and V by 5 bases; bases with no gene match: 5. The CDR3 length is 14 residues. The CDR3 protein is CASSKRDRGYGYTF. DNA for the CDR3: TGTGCCAGCAGCAAGAGGGACAGGGGATATGGCTACACCTTC.

The chain couples TRBV2 to TRBJ2-7; D may be TRBD1 (5 bases). The CDR3 sequence is 13 residues long. The V end was cut by 5 bases, the J end by 6 bases, with 14 bases between. Per the germline V gene, CDR1 is SNHLY and CDR2 is FYNNEI. The CDR3 nucleotides read TGTGCCAGCAGTATTTGTTCAGGGTGCGAGCAGTACTTC. This sequence encodes CASSICSGCEQYF.

The rearrangement links TRBV5-4 to TRBJ2-7; D is perhaps TRBD1 (6 bases). Trimming cost V 0 bases and J 7 bases, with 17 bases left between them. CDR1 and CDR2 from the germline V gene are SGHNT and YYREEE (reference sequence). The CDR3 runs 15 residues. The CDR3 region has the DNA TGTGCCAGCAGCTTGGAGGCTAGCCCAAGGGGGGAGCAGTACTTC. Its protein product is CASSLEASPRGEQYF.

The chain couples TRBV28 to TRBJ1-5, with TRBD1 identical over 10 bases. J was trimmed by 3 bases and V by 7 bases; bases with no gene match: 21. CDR3 length: 20 residues. Germline CDR1 is MDHEN and CDR2 is SYDVKM. CDR3 in amino acids: CASTLFRTGGSVPSNQPQHF. DNA of the CDR3: TGTGCCAGCACCCTTTTCAGGACAGGGGGTTCCGTACCGTCCAATCAGCCCCAGCATTTT.

The gene calls are TRBV9 and TRBJ2-7; unclear D gene. There are 14 residues in the CDR3. V was trimmed by 3 bases and J by 2 bases, leaving 12 bases between them. Germline V lookup: CDR1 SGDLS, CDR2 YYNGEE. The CDR3 DNA sequence: TGTGCCAGCAGCGCCGGCCCGGAACCCTACGAGCAGTACTTC. Its protein product is CASSAGPEPYEQYF.

The V call is TRBV15, the J call TRBJ2-7, with D perhaps matching TRBD1 or TRBD2 (6 bases each). V lost 7 bases and J lost 3, with 10 bases in between. CDR1 and CDR2 (germline): LNHNV, YYDKDF (reference sequence). The CDR3 runs 12 residues. The CDR3 sequence is CATIRGLYEQYF. The CDR3, as DNA: TGTGCCACCATCCGGGGGCTCTACGAGCAGTACTTC.

The chain joins TRBV6-1 to TRBJ1-6; 8 nucleotides line up with TRBD1. V lost 5 bases, J lost 6 bases, and 6 bases stayed unmatched. The germline V gene has CDR1 MNHNS and CDR2 SASEGT. The CDR3 has 15 residues. CDR3 loop: CASSSTTGANSPLHF. CDR3 coding DNA: TGTGCCAGCAGTTCTACGACAGGGGCTAATTCACCCCTCCACTTT.

The chain links TRBV7-8 to TRBJ1-4; D is ambiguous. CDR3 length: 16 residues. Deletions cut 5 bases from V and 8 bases from J, with 21 bases between. Germline values: CDR1 SGHVS, CDR2 FQNEAQ. CDR3 nucleotide sequence: TGTGCCAGCAGCCCCGAGTGGTCCCCCTCACCAGAAAAACTGTTTTTT. Its protein is CASSPEWSPSPEKLFF.

This chain links TRBV5-1 with TRBJ2-5, with 9 bases identical to TRBD1. The J call could be wrong; TRBJ2-7 is a better fit for the DNA end. The CDR3 covers 16 residues. The V gene's germline CDR1 is SGHRS and CDR2 YFSETQ. CDR3 protein: CASSLSPGQGQSEQYF. CDR3 nucleotides: TGCGCCAGCAGCTTGTCTCCAGGACAGGGGCAGTCCGAGCAGTACTTC.

The rearrangement uses TRBV5-1 and TRBJ1-6; D is ambiguous. This CDR3 has 15 amino acids. CDR1 SGHRS and CDR2 YFSETQ come from the germline V gene. Trimming took off 5 bases at V and 9 bases at J, with 18 bases between the two ends. CDR3 sequence (DNA): TGCGCCAGCAGACCGTCCGCAGAGGGTATTTCACCCCTCCACTTT. It encodes CASRPSAEGISPLHF.

This chain links TRBV18 with TRBJ2-3; 11 bases map to TRBD2. V lost 4 bases to trimming and J lost 3 bases; unmatched junction nucleotides: 3. The CDR3 runs to 15 residues. The V gene's germline CDR1 is KGHSH and CDR2 LQKENI. The CDR3 sequence: CASSRLAGKTDTQYF. The CDR3 DNA follows: TGTGCCAGCTCACGACTAGCGGGAAAGACAGATACGCAGTATTTT. The full variable domain, completed using reference TRBV18 and TRBJ2-3, is NAGVMQNPRHLVRRRGQEARLRCSPMKGHSHVYWYRQLPEEGLKFMVYLQKENIIDESGMPKERFSAEFPKEGPSILRIQQVVRGDSAAYFCASSRLAGKTDTQYFGPGTRLTVL.

This clone was observed once. The gene calls are TRBV11-3 and TRBJ1-1, with D possibly matching TRBD1 (5 bases). Per the germline V gene, CDR1 is SGHNT and CDR2 is YENEEA. The V gene lost 5 bases and the J gene lost 3 bases, with 16 bases spanning the gap. This CDR3 has 15 amino acids. DNA for the CDR3: TGTGCCAGCAGCCCCGCCAGGGTGGGGTACACTGAAGCTTTCTTT. It translates to CASSPARVGYTEAFF.

This chain links TRBV19 with TRBJ2-5, with 11 bases identical to TRBD2. The J segment lost 4 bases and the V segment lost 7 bases, leaving 8 bases of the junction unmatched. In germline, CDR1 is LNHDA, CDR2 SQIVND (reference sequence). CDR3 size: 15 residues. This chain's CDR3 is CASTYASGRSETQYF. As DNA, the CDR3 is TGTGCCAGTACCTACGCTAGCGGGAGGTCAGAGACCCAGTACTTC. Full variable domain (rest looked up from reference TRBV19 and TRBJ2-5): DGGITQSPKYLFRKEGQNVTLSCEQNLNHDAMYWYRQDPGQGLRLIYYSQIVNDFQKGDIAEGYSVSREKKESFPLTVTSAQKNPTAFYLCASTYASGRSETQYFGPGTRLLVL.

This chain joins TRBV12-5 and TRBJ2-1, with D unclear. This CDR3 is built from 17 residues. CDR1 and CDR2 (germline): LGHNT, FRNRAP. The ends were cut back, 1 base at V and 7 bases at J, with 20 bases in the middle. The CDR3 region has the DNA TGTGCTAGTGGTTTGGGTGTGGGGATCGGGTTTTATAATGAGCAGTTCTTC. This encodes CASGLGVGIGFYNEQFF. The whole variable domain, filled in from reference TRBV12-5 and TRBJ2-1, reads DARVTQTPRHKVTEMGQEVTMRCQPILGHNTVFWYRQTMMQGLELLAYFRNRAPLDDSGMPKDRFSAEMPDATLATLKIQPSEPRDSAVYFCASGLGVGIGFYNEQFFGPGTRLTVL.

The genes are TRBV4-1 and TRBJ2-5, with 10 bases that match TRBD2. Per germline, CDR1 MGHRA and CDR2 YSYEKL. There are 15 residues in the CDR3. V shed 7 bases, J shed 4 bases, and the junction held 9 bases outside the gene matches. The CDR3 DNA sequence: TGCGCCAGCAAATCACTAGCGGGATGGGGAGAGACCCAGTACTTC. Translated, it gives CASKSLAGWGETQYF.

The chain couples TRBV30 to TRBJ2-4; possible D gene TRBD2, 5 bases. CDR1 and CDR2 (germline): GTSNPN, SVGIG (reference sequence). V was shortened by 4 bases and J by 0 bases, with 19 bases between the two germline ends. This CDR3 contains 17 residues. The CDR3, as DNA: TGTGCCTGGATGCGGGCCAGTCGGGTGCTAGCCAAAAACATTCAGTACTTC. Translating it yields CAWMRASRVLAKNIQYF.

This clone appeared once. The chain recombines TRBV2 with TRBJ1-5; 8 positions match TRBD1. CDR3 size: 14 residues. CDR1 and CDR2 from the germline V gene are SNHLY and FYNNEI. With 8 bases clipped from V and 4 bases from J, the junction kept 7 bases outside the gene matches. CDR3 region: CASRDRGSNQPQHF. The CDR3 coding sequence is TGTGCCAGCCGAGACAGGGGTTCTAATCAGCCCCAGCATTTT.

The chain carries TRBV28 and TRBJ2-6, with a possible D match to TRBD1 (7 bases). This CDR3 is 16 amino acids long. Trimming removed 10 bases at V and 0 bases at J, with 16 bases between. CDR1 is MDHEN and CDR2 is SYDVKM in the germline V gene. The DNA of the CDR3 is TGTGCCACGGCCAGGGGGGCGCTCTCTGGGGCCAACGTCCTGACTTTC. It specifies CATARGALSGANVLTF.

The chain has TRBV5-1 and TRBJ2-1, with 8 bases lining up with TRBD2. Losses at the gene ends were 4 bases for V and 0 bases for J; bases not matched to a gene: 3. The CDR3 extends over 15 amino acids. CDR1 is SGHRS and CDR2 is YFSETQ in the germline V gene. The CDR3 DNA is TGCGCCAGCAGCACTAGCGGTAGCTCCTACAATGAGCAGTTCTTC. Translation: CASSTSGSSYNEQFF.

This chain joins TRBV19 and TRBJ1-4, with TRBD1 identical over 8 bases. The CDR3 is 16 residues long. Germline CDR1 and CDR2: LNHDA and SQIVND (reference sequence). J lost 4 bases, V lost 5 bases, and 9 bases had no gene match. CDR3 sequence reads: CASSAGQGRYNEKLFF. As DNA, the CDR3 is TGTGCCAGTAGTGCCGGACAGGGAAGGTATAATGAAAAACTGTTTTTT.

The chain employs TRBV4-1 and TRBJ2-5, with 7 bases aligning to TRBD1. Trimming removed 5 bases from V and 1 base from J; junction bases left unmatched: 13. Per germline, CDR1 MGHRA and CDR2 YSYEKL. The CDR3 loop spans 17 amino acids. CDR3 sequence reads: CASSLSGTALLQETQYF. Written as DNA, the CDR3 is TGCGCCAGCAGCTTGTCCGGGACAGCATTACTCCAAGAGACCCAGTACTTC.

The V and J genes are TRBV15 and TRBJ2-2; D possibly uses TRBD1 or TRBD2 (5 bases each). Looked up from germline, CDR1 is LNHNV and CDR2 is YYDKDF (reference sequence). This CDR3 spans 15 amino acids. Trimming pared 6 bases from V and 5 bases from J, leaving 16 bases between. The chain's CDR3 is CATRGDRTETGELFF. The CDR3 nucleotides are TGTGCCACCAGAGGGGACCGGACTGAAACCGGGGAGCTGTTTTTT.

This rearrangement joins TRBV6-5 to TRBJ2-7; D is perhaps TRBD2 (5 bases). V gave up 4 bases and J gave up 4 bases, with 11 bases separating them. The CDR3 extends over 13 amino acids. From germline, CDR1 is MNHEY and CDR2 SVGAGI. The CDR3: CASSFGLRYEQYF. The CDR3 bases are TGTGCCAGCAGTTTCGGACTGCGATACGAGCAGTACTTC.

The chain couples TRBV11-2 to TRBJ1-1, with 7 bases fitting TRBD1. The CDR3 sequence is 15 residues long. Germline-derived CDR1 and CDR2 are SGHAT and FQNNGV. V lost 3 bases and J lost 7; bases outside the gene matches: 11. CDR3 nucleotides: TGTGCCAGCAGCTTTCCGACAGGGAAGGGAGTTGAAGCTTTCTTT. Translation: CASSFPTGKGVEAFF.

The chain employs TRBV10-1 and TRBJ2-5; TRBD1 might be the D (6 bases). Germline CDR1 reads WNHNN; CDR2 reads SYGVQD (reference sequence). The CDR3 runs 14 residues. V was shortened by 5 bases and J by 1 base, with 11 bases between the two germline ends. The chain's CDR3 is CASSPGHPQETQYF. DNA of the CDR3: TGCGCCAGCAGTCCGGGACACCCCCAAGAGACCCAGTACTTC.